This T cell receptor beta chain derives from a study of OX40 agonist ivuxolimab in advanced cancers. Across the study: The patients' treatment was ivuxolimab, an agonistic anti-OX40 (CD134) antibody.

Baseline was the first blood sampling point, followed by cycle 4 day 1 and cycle 7 day 1. TCRdb keeps only in-frame clones here, not all; method: immunoSEQ multiplex PCR. The sample shows roughly 91,000 clones, 70% to 90% of them seen only once. For this clone: Antigen unknown.

Notes on the study in general: Some of the lowest clonal expansion was seen in partial responders at 0.1-3.0 mg/kg. Averaging showed that CD8+ T cells had more expanded clones than CD4+ did.

This material consisted of CD4+ or CD8+ T cells sorted from blood, taken in a trial of the OX40 agonist ivuxolimab. This TCR was sampled from an adult with an advanced solid tumor such as melanoma, head and neck, liver or kidney cancer.

The CDR3 loop is CAWSVLNRGTDTQYF. The CDR3 bases are TGTGCCTGGAGCGTTTTGAACCGGGGGACAGATACGCAGTATTTT. The V gene is TRBV30, the J gene TRBJ2-3; a possible D gene is TRBD2 (6 bases). Looked up from germline, CDR1 is GTSNPN and CDR2 is SVGIG (reference sequence). The CDR3 is made up of 15 amino acids. The V end was cut by 3 bases, the J end by 3 bases, with 16 bases between. The whole variable domain, filled in from reference TRBV30 and TRBJ2-3, reads SQTIHQWPATLVQPVGSPLSLECTVEGTSNPNLYWYRQAAGRGLQLLFYSVGIGQISSEVPQNLSASRPQDRQFILSSKKLLLSDSGFYLCAWSVLNRGTDTQYFGPGTRLTVL.